These T cell receptor beta chains were read from a single sample in a study of PD-1 blockade in classical Hodgkin lymphoma. Using immunoSEQ multiplex PCR, the repertoire was profiled, and TCRdb retains in-frame clones only, with some absent. The repertoire consists of tens of thousands of clones, with 85% occurring once and the leading ten covering 2% to 3%. This material consisted of CD4+ T cells from blood, taken at baseline. Source of these receptors: a human donor with classical Hodgkin lymphoma. CDR3s include the opening cysteine and the closing phenylalanine or tryptophan. A D gene is named only where the DNA matches it firmly. Clone size, where shown, is once, few, many, or a class for clones that have expanded.

d_gene: NA; v_gene: TRBV6-5; abundance: NA; j_gene: TRBJ1-6; CDR3aa: CASRKGALNSPLHF; CDR3nt: TGTGCCAGCAGAAAAGGAGCATTAAATTCACCCCTCCACTTT
d_gene: TRBD2; v_gene: TRBV6-6; abundance: NA; j_gene: TRBJ2-7; CDR3aa: CASSDPGLDYEQYF; CDR3nt: TGTGCCAGCAGTGACCCGGGACTAGACTACGAGCAGTACTTC
d_gene: NA; v_gene: TRBV19; abundance: few; j_gene: TRBJ2-4; CDR3aa: CASSTRDLLNIQYF; CDR3nt: TGTGCCAGTAGTACCCGGGACCTTTTAAACATTCAGTACTTC
d_gene: NA; v_gene: TRBV5-1; abundance: NA; j_gene: TRBJ1-3; CDR3aa: CASSLETAGNTIYF; CDR3nt: TGCGCCAGCAGCTTGGAAACAGCTGGAAACACCATATATTTT
d_gene: NA; v_gene: TRBV7-9; abundance: NA; j_gene: TRBJ1-1; CDR3aa: CASSSGLPIDGNTEAFF; CDR3nt: TGTGCCAGCAGCTCGGGCCTCCCAATCGACGGGAACACTGAAGCTTTCTTT
d_gene: NA; v_gene: TRBV18; abundance: NA; j_gene: TRBJ1-1; CDR3aa: CASSPSGTGSEAFF; CDR3nt: TGTGCCAGCTCACCGTCCGGAACAGGGTCTGAAGCTTTCTTT
d_gene: NA; v_gene: TRBV5-1; abundance: NA; j_gene: TRBJ2-5; CDR3aa: CASSLNYRGGQETQYF; CDR3nt: TGCGCCAGCAGCTTGAATTACAGAGGGGGACAAGAGACCCAGTACTTC
d_gene: TRBD2; v_gene: TRBV19; abundance: NA; j_gene: TRBJ2-2; CDR3aa: CASSLTPGLLLSTGELFF; CDR3nt: TGTGCCAGTAGCCTAACGCCGGGACTACTTCTTTCCACCGGGGAGCTGTTTTTT
d_gene: TRBD1; v_gene: TRBV6-5; abundance: NA; j_gene: TRBJ1-1; CDR3aa: CASSRQGSGEAFF; CDR3nt: TGTGCCAGCAGTAGACAGGGATCCGGTGAAGCTTTCTTT
d_gene: TRBD2; v_gene: TRBV5-1; abundance: NA; j_gene: TRBJ2-3; CDR3aa: CASSLNDGRTDTQYF; CDR3nt: TGCGCCAGCAGCTTAAACGACGGGAGGACCGATACGCAGTATTTT
d_gene: NA; v_gene: TRBV19; abundance: NA; j_gene: TRBJ1-5; CDR3aa: CASSSRARGQPQHF; CDR3nt: TGTGCCAGTTCCTCCAGGGCCCGGGGTCAGCCCCAGCATTTT
d_gene: NA; v_gene: TRBV7-2; abundance: NA; j_gene: TRBJ2-5; CDR3aa: CASSLNRGGGGQETQYF; CDR3nt: TGTGCCAGCAGCTTAAACAGGGGAGGAGGCGGCCAAGAGACCCAGTACTTC
d_gene: NA; v_gene: TRBV28; abundance: NA; j_gene: TRBJ2-3; CDR3aa: CASSFTSGDRSTDTQYF; CDR3nt: TGTGCCAGCAGTTTCACCTCGGGGGACAGAAGCACAGATACGCAGTATTTT
d_gene: TRBD1; v_gene: TRBV14; abundance: NA; j_gene: TRBJ2-1; CDR3aa: CASSPLTGGFYNEQFF; CDR3nt: TGTGCCAGCAGCCCCTTGACAGGGGGTTTTTACAATGAGCAGTTCTTC
d_gene: TRBD1; v_gene: TRBV18; abundance: NA; j_gene: TRBJ2-3; CDR3aa: CASSPSKGQGADTQYF; CDR3nt: TGTGCCAGCTCACCCTCGAAAGGACAGGGTGCAGATACGCAGTATTTT
d_gene: NA; v_gene: TRBV7-9; abundance: NA; j_gene: TRBJ1-2; CDR3aa: CASSPKGQSMTNYGYTF; CDR3nt: TGTGCCAGCAGCCCTAAGGGGCAGAGCATGACTAACTATGGCTACACCTTC
d_gene: NA; v_gene: TRBV4-2; abundance: NA; j_gene: TRBJ1-2; CDR3aa: CASSHPPGVDGYTF; CDR3nt: TGTGCCAGCAGCCACCCTCCGGGGGTGGATGGCTACACCTTC
d_gene: NA; v_gene: TRBV19; abundance: NA; j_gene: TRBJ2-7; CDR3aa: CASSMGGASYEQYF; CDR3nt: TGTGCCAGTAGTATGGGGGGGGCCTCCTACGAGCAGTACTTC
d_gene: NA; v_gene: TRBV11-2; abundance: few; j_gene: TRBJ1-1; CDR3aa: CASRTQQSQNTEAFF; CDR3nt: TGTGCCAGCAGAACTCAACAGAGCCAGAACACTGAAGCTTTCTTT
d_gene: NA; v_gene: TRBV27; abundance: NA; j_gene: TRBJ1-5; CDR3aa: CASSFGPDGSNQPQHF; CDR3nt: TGTGCCAGCAGTTTCGGCCCGGACGGATCCAATCAGCCCCAGCATTTT
d_gene: NA; v_gene: TRBV7-2; abundance: NA; j_gene: TRBJ1-1; CDR3aa: CASSLHGPGLNTEAFF; CDR3nt: TGTGCCAGCAGCCTCCACGGGCCAGGGTTGAACACTGAAGCTTTCTTT
d_gene: TRBD2; v_gene: TRBV7-7; abundance: NA; j_gene: TRBJ2-2; CDR3aa: CASSPIGGVNTGELFF; CDR3nt: TGTGCTAGCAGCCCAATTGGGGGGGTCAACACCGGGGAGCTGTTTTTT
d_gene: TRBD1; v_gene: TRBV10-1; abundance: NA; j_gene: TRBJ2-3; CDR3aa: CASSESQGARVDTQYF; CDR3nt: TGCGCCAGCAGTGAGTCGCAGGGGGCGAGAGTAGATACGCAGTATTTT
d_gene: NA; v_gene: TRBV7-9; abundance: NA; j_gene: TRBJ2-7; CDR3aa: CASSLGRAPGEQYF; CDR3nt: TGTGCCAGCAGTCTTGGACGGGCCCCGGGGGAGCAGTACTTC
d_gene: NA; v_gene: TRBV4-2; abundance: once; j_gene: TRBJ1-1; CDR3aa: CASSRSGLNTEAFF; CDR3nt: TGTGCCAGCAGCCGTTCGGGGCTCAACACTGAAGCTTTCTTT
d_gene: NA; v_gene: TRBV5-4; abundance: NA; j_gene: TRBJ2-5; CDR3aa: CASSHGNSPFLETQYF; CDR3nt: TGTGCCAGCAGCCATGGTAACTCGCCATTTTTGGAGACCCAGTACTTC
d_gene: NA; v_gene: TRBV28; abundance: NA; j_gene: TRBJ2-4; CDR3aa: CASSLMGTKNIQYF; CDR3nt: TGTGCCAGCAGTTTAATGGGTACCAAAAACATTCAGTACTTC
d_gene: TRBD2; v_gene: TRBV4-2; abundance: NA; j_gene: TRBJ2-5; CDR3aa: CASSQETSATPGGRYF; CDR3nt: TGTGCCAGCAGCCAAGAGACTAGCGCCACGCCCGGGGGGCGGTACTTC
d_gene: NA; v_gene: TRBV30; abundance: few; j_gene: TRBJ1-1; CDR3aa: CAWSVRRVAFF; CDR3nt: TGTGCCTGGAGTGTACGCAGGGTTGCTTTCTTT
d_gene: NA; v_gene: TRBV27; abundance: NA; j_gene: TRBJ1-2; CDR3aa: CASSSPGRRGYTF; CDR3nt: TGTGCCAGCAGTTCCCCGGGACGACGTGGCTACACCTTC
d_gene: NA; v_gene: TRBV4-1; abundance: NA; j_gene: TRBJ2-3; CDR3aa: CASSQDRVWGADTQYF; CDR3nt: TGCGCCAGCAGCCAAGATAGGGTCTGGGGGGCAGATACGCAGTATTTT
d_gene: NA; v_gene: TRBV4-1; abundance: NA; j_gene: TRBJ2-3; CDR3aa: CASSQVSTDTQYF; CDR3nt: TGCGCCAGCAGCCAAGTCAGCACAGATACGCAGTATTTT
d_gene: TRBD2; v_gene: TRBV6-1; abundance: NA; j_gene: TRBJ2-3; CDR3aa: CASSEAGGGSGADTQYF; CDR3nt: TGTGCCAGCAGTGAAGCGGGAGGCGGGAGCGGCGCAGATACGCAGTATTTT
d_gene: NA; v_gene: TRBV10-3; abundance: NA; j_gene: TRBJ2-3; CDR3aa: CAISESARTTTF; CDR3nt: TGTGCCATCAGTGAATCCGCTCGGACTACTACTTTT
d_gene: NA; v_gene: TRBV19; abundance: NA; j_gene: TRBJ1-1; CDR3aa: CASTAWGGWDDTEAFF; CDR3nt: TGTGCCAGTACCGCCTGGGGGGGGTGGGACGACACTGAAGCTTTCTTT
d_gene: NA; v_gene: TRBV7-2; abundance: NA; j_gene: TRBJ1-2; CDR3aa: CASSARNYGYTF; CDR3nt: TGTGCCAGCAGCGCCCGTAACTATGGCTACACCTTC
d_gene: NA; v_gene: TRBV28; abundance: NA; j_gene: TRBJ2-3; CDR3aa: CASSQGNTQYF; CDR3nt: TGTGCCAGCAGTCAGGGGAATACGCAGTATTTT
d_gene: TRBD2; v_gene: TRBV10-3; abundance: few; j_gene: TRBJ2-1; CDR3aa: CAISEVLATNEQFF; CDR3nt: TGTGCCATCAGTGAGGTACTAGCGACCAATGAGCAGTTCTTC
d_gene: NA; v_gene: TRBV6-1; abundance: NA; j_gene: TRBJ2-1; CDR3aa: CASSESPSSYNEQFF; CDR3nt: TGTGCCAGCAGTGAGAGTCCGAGCTCCTACAATGAGCAGTTCTTC
d_gene: NA; v_gene: TRBV7-9; abundance: NA; j_gene: TRBJ2-5; CDR3aa: CASSPRGQSGLETQYF; CDR3nt: TGTGCCAGCAGCCCCAGAGGACAGAGCGGTTTGGAGACCCAGTACTTC
d_gene: NA; v_gene: TRBV30; abundance: NA; j_gene: TRBJ1-5; CDR3aa: CAWSVGRSQPQHF; CDR3nt: TGTGCCTGGAGTGTAGGGCGGAGTCAGCCCCAGCATTTT
d_gene: NA; v_gene: TRBV11-2; abundance: NA; j_gene: TRBJ1-1; CDR3aa: CASSLGGVNTEAFF; CDR3nt: TGTGCCAGCAGCTTAGGGGGAGTGAACACTGAAGCTTTCTTT
d_gene: NA; v_gene: TRBV13; abundance: NA; j_gene: TRBJ2-1; CDR3aa: CASHSLGNEQFF; CDR3nt: TGTGCCAGCCATTCACTAGGCAATGAGCAGTTCTTC
d_gene: NA; v_gene: TRBV6-1; abundance: NA; j_gene: TRBJ1-1; CDR3aa: CASSPDRRSGEAFF; CDR3nt: TGTGCCAGCAGCCCGGACAGACGCTCCGGTGAAGCTTTCTTT
d_gene: NA; v_gene: TRBV6-4; abundance: once; j_gene: TRBJ2-1; CDR3aa: CASSAGARGYNEQFF; CDR3nt: TGTGCCAGCAGCGCCGGGGCTCGGGGGTACAATGAGCAGTTCTTC
d_gene: NA; v_gene: TRBV28; abundance: NA; j_gene: TRBJ2-3; CDR3aa: CASIRGITDTQYF; CDR3nt: TGTGCCAGCATTCGCGGGATCACAGATACGCAGTATTTT
d_gene: NA; v_gene: TRBV18; abundance: NA; j_gene: TRBJ2-1; CDR3aa: CASSPPGGSSYNEQFF; CDR3nt: TGTGCCAGCTCACCACCGGGCGGTAGCTCCTACAATGAGCAGTTCTTC
d_gene: TRBD2; v_gene: TRBV6-1; abundance: NA; j_gene: TRBJ2-5; CDR3aa: CASSATSGQETQYF; CDR3nt: TGTGCCAGCAGTGCCACTAGCGGACAAGAGACCCAGTACTTC
d_gene: NA; v_gene: TRBV11-2; abundance: NA; j_gene: TRBJ2-2; CDR3aa: CASSLAAGYTGELFF; CDR3nt: TGTGCCAGCAGCTTAGCGGCAGGTTACACCGGGGAGCTGTTTTTT
d_gene: NA; v_gene: TRBV4-1; abundance: NA; j_gene: TRBJ2-1; CDR3aa: CASSQDDVHGGNEQFF; CDR3nt: TGCGCCAGCAGCCAAGATGACGTCCATGGAGGAAATGAGCAGTTCTTC
d_gene: NA; v_gene: TRBV6-5; abundance: NA; j_gene: TRBJ2-5; CDR3aa: CASSLQETQYF; CDR3nt: TGTGCCAGCAGCCTACAAGAGACCCAGTACTTC
d_gene: TRBD1; v_gene: TRBV19; abundance: NA; j_gene: TRBJ1-1; CDR3aa: CASSIAQGAGEAFF; CDR3nt: TGTGCCAGTAGTATAGCCCAGGGGGCGGGTGAAGCTTTCTTT
d_gene: TRBD2; v_gene: TRBV27; abundance: NA; j_gene: TRBJ2-1; CDR3aa: CASPCSGRRSSYNEQFF; CDR3nt: TGTGCCAGCCCGTGTAGCGGGAGACGAAGCTCCTACAATGAGCAGTTCTTC
d_gene: NA; v_gene: TRBV28; abundance: NA; j_gene: TRBJ2-7; CDR3aa: CASRNSGTSYEQYF; CDR3nt: TGTGCCAGCAGGAACTCAGGGACCTCCTACGAGCAGTACTTC
d_gene: TRBD1; v_gene: TRBV5-1; abundance: NA; j_gene: TRBJ2-2; CDR3aa: CASSPGTGGAGELFF; CDR3nt: TGCGCCAGCAGCCCCGGGACAGGGGGCGCCGGGGAGCTGTTTTTT
d_gene: NA; v_gene: TRBV30; abundance: NA; j_gene: TRBJ1-2; CDR3aa: CAWSQALQGLGGYTF; CDR3nt: TGTGCCTGGTCGCAAGCCCTTCAGGGCCTGGGAGGCTACACCTTC